This TCR beta chain appears in the sequencing data of a study of beta chain features in type 1 diabetes (dated by TCRdb to 2017 to 2018). Concerning the study at large: Patients and healthy donors did not differ in mean age, gender distribution, total cell number or subset yield. The study compared TCRB repertoires of sorted circulating CD4+ T cell subsets between recently diagnosed type 1 diabetes patients and matched healthy donors. A total of roughly 100 million sorted cells were examined across all samples, and the number of cells per subset was strongly correlated with RNA yield. Regulatory and stem cell-like memory subsets were obtained from only 8 patients and roughly 8 healthy donors, while naive and central memory subsets were obtained from all 28 donors.

All of the isolated RNA was reverse transcribed with the High Capacity cDNA Reverse Transcription Kit, so expressed TCRB transcripts were sequenced. Deep immunoSEQ sequencing was performed on naive, central memory and regulatory T cell samples, with an average of approximately 3.9 million total reads per sample. Sorted cells were lysed in RLT buffer and RNA was extracted with DNase-treated RNeasy Micro or Mini kits, depending on cell number. Each cell subset was processed separately to prevent cross-contamination, with patient and healthy donor samples processed together. The immunoSEQ multiplex PCR was used to amplify TCRB sequences from cDNA, yielding 87-bp fragments that span the CDR3 region. The amplicons were sequenced using the Illumina HiSeq platform. As for how the authors treated the data: PCR bias was computationally corrected using synthetic template baselines, reads within Hamming distance 2 were collapsed, and singletons that could not be merged were discarded. Reads were aligned to IMGT to assign V, D and J genes, CDR3 length, and insertions or deletions at six rearrangement sites. Clonotype counts were normalized to sorted cell number within each subset before computing true diversity and Gini coefficients with the tcR R package. The overlap coefficient, calculated on TCRB nucleotide sequences, was used to quantify repertoire sharing. As a proxy for the pre-selection repertoire, out-of-frame TCRB sequences from naive cells were analyzed. What TCRdb holds here is the immuneACCESS table cut down to in-frame rearrangements. Part of the clones is not present; checked against another copy, under half of the missing clones reflect an unresolved V gene, and the others are unexplained. Clone size and V and J calls were adopted from that table, with D and trimming inferred from the DNA. The sample includes 350,000 to 450,000 clones, with approximately 12% observed a single time. 0.0095% to 0.011% of the sample is taken by the ten largest.

Overall study results and their limits: Type 1 diabetes patients showed a moderate but significant shortening of TCRB CDR3 length in all four CD4+ subsets. At VDJ recombination sites, patients with type 1 diabetes made fewer insertions and deleted more nucleotides, a pattern implying thymic rearrangement abnormalities. HLA sub-analyses involved small numbers of individuals, so any influence of HLA type on TCRB rearrangement remained unresolved. Because cDNA was sequenced instead of genomic DNA, activated cells with high expression could be over-represented, although the groups did not differ in activation or CD3 levels. Naive, central memory and regulatory TCRB repertoires appeared to be more similar among patients than among healthy donors. PCR might favor shorter templates, but patient and control samples were amplified and corrected together, so any skew would affect both groups equally.

This clone appeared a few times. No cognate antigen has been identified for it. It has no much larger one-base neighbor in the sample; base qualities were not kept. Each donor gave one peripheral blood draw, about 100 mL on average, collected into heparinised tubes. Using a panel that included CD45RO, CCR7, CD25, CD127, CD95 and CD27, naive, central memory, regulatory and stem cell-like memory CD4+ T cells were sorted on a BD FACSAria II. Purity was above 95% for every sorted population. PBMCs were isolated right away by Lymphoprep density gradient centrifugation and were stained directly, without culture. So that batch effects would be minimized, each experiment stained and sorted samples in pairs, pairing one healthy donor with one patient. The clonotype originates from a woman aged 18-29 years with type 1 diabetes. The sequenced sample was naive CD4+ T cells from blood. This sample's cell subset or site label indicates: true naive CD4+ T cells.

For the CDR3, the sequence is CASSVKREDAYNEQFF. The nucleotide sequence is given as TGTGCCAGCAGTGTAAAGCGGGAGGATGCCTACAATGAGCAGTTCTTC. The rearranged segments are TRBV2 and TRBJ2-1; TRBD2 agrees with 9 junctional bases. Per the germline V gene, SNHLY is the CDR1 and FYNNEI is the CDR2. The CDR3 runs 16 residues from the cysteine to the phenylalanine. Solely the CDR3 DNA is kept, with 48 bases framed from the first base. Germline trimming amounts to 4 bases on V and 2 bases on J, with 6 as the count of junction bases outside the gene matches.